This T cell receptor beta chain was sequenced for a study of Ad26.COV2.S vaccination and SARS-CoV-2 variants. In the study overall: The study gave Ad26.COV2.S intramuscularly, once or twice 56 days apart. Study outcomes and limitations: The study found higher spike-specific TCR breadth in vaccine than placebo recipients. CD8+ and CD4+ T cells specific for spike reportedly responded with substantial breadth after vaccination.

Treatment: about 20 received Ad26.COV2.S at low or high dose, single or two shots; 5 received placebo; per-sample allocation not given. Day 63 after the first injection of vaccine or placebo was the sampling time. V lost 1 base to trimming and J lost 5 bases, with 8 bases between them. The CDR3 is 13 amino acids. Looked up from germline, CDR1 is MGHDK and CDR2 is SYGVNS. The method was immunoSEQ multiplex PCR; TCRdb's version includes in-frame clones alone and lacks a portion of them. The sample consists of roughly 680,000 clones, 80% to 90% of them appearing once. Remarks on this clone: Its antigen is still unknown.

The chain links TRBV25-1 to TRBJ2-5; D is undetermined. The receptor was isolated from a person aged 18 to 59 who received the Ad26.COV2.S COVID-19 vaccine or a placebo. Specimen: peripheral blood, collected in a trial of Ad26.COV2.S vaccine versus placebo. DNA of the CDR3: TGTGCCAGCAGTGAATCCCCACGGGAGACCCAGTACTTC. This sequence encodes CASSESPRETQYF.